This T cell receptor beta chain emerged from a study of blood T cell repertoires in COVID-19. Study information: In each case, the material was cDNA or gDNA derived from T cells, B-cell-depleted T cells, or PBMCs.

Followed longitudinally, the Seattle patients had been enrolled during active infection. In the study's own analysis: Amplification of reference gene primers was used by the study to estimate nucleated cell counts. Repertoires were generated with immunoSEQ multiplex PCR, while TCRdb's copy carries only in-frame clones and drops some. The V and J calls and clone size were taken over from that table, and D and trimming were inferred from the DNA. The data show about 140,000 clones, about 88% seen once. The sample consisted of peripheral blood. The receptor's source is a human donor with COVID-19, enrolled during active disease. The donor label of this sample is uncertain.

The CDR3 reads CASSQGPGQGARTEAFF. As DNA, the CDR3 is TGTGCCAGCAGCCAAGGCCCGGGACAGGGGGCTCGGACTGAAGCTTTCTTT. This chain connects TRBV3-1 (or the pseudogene TRBV3-2) to TRBJ1-1, with TRBD1 identical over 12 bases. The CDR3 is 17 residues long. Per the germline V gene, CDR1 is LGHDT and CDR2 is YNNKEL (reference sequence). The junction had 8 bases not matched to a gene; V was cut back by 1 base and J by 5 bases.